Below, 19 T cell receptor beta chains from the same sample are listed, as sequenced in a study of blood T cell repertoires in COVID-19. This table comes from immunoSEQ multiplex PCR, and its TCRdb copy is limited to in-frame clones, with some not included. This sample has 150,000 to 200,000 clones, with 70% to 90% found just once. The sequenced sample consisted of peripheral blood. The receptors here all came from a human donor in a cohort sampled during active COVID-19.

This clone appeared a single time. This chain connects TRBV7-3 to TRBJ2-1; D possibly corresponds to TRBD2 (7 bases). The V gene's germline CDR1 is SGHTA and CDR2 FQGTGA. V shed 1 base and J shed 3 bases, with 16 bases lying between them. The length of the CDR3 is 17 residues. The CDR3 is CASSLSVGGAFYNEQFF. The DNA of the CDR3 is TGTGCCAGCAGCTTAAGTGTAGGGGGGGCCTTCTACAATGAGCAGTTCTTC.

The chain has TRBV4-1 and TRBJ1-1, with 8 bases matching TRBD1. Germline values: CDR1 MGHRA, CDR2 YSYEKL. The CDR3 extends over 15 amino acids. V shed 2 bases and J 1 base; nucleotides not matched to a gene: 3. The CDR3: CASSQLGQGNTEAFF. CDR3 sequence (DNA): TGCGCCAGCAGCCAATTAGGACAGGGGAACACTGAAGCTTTCTTT.

The CDR3, as DNA: TGTGCCAGCAGCTTTTCGACCGGGGAGCTGTTTTTT. It translates to CASSFSTGELFF. The genes are TRBV7-2 and TRBJ2-2; unclear D gene. Trimming shortened V by 3 bases and J by 5 bases, and 4 bases separated the two germline ends. This CDR3 comprises 12 residues. Per germline, CDR1 SGHTA and CDR2 FQGNSA.

This rearrangement joins TRBV11-3 to TRBJ2-3; weak D call: TRBD1 (6 bases). Trimming left V 2 bases short and J 4 bases short, with 13 bases between. CDR1 SGHNT and CDR2 YENEEA come from the germline V gene. This CDR3 is 15 amino acids long. The CDR3 bases are TGTGCCAGCAGCTTATCCACAGGGTTCCCAGATACGCAGTATTTT. It codes for CASSLSTGFPDTQYF.

The CDR3 DNA reads as TGTGCCAGCAGCCCAGCGGGGCGGGCCCACTATGGCTACACCTTC. Its protein product is CASSPAGRAHYGYTF. The genes are TRBV27 and TRBJ1-2, with D perhaps matching TRBD1 (5 bases). This CDR3 contains 15 residues. Germline loops: CDR1 MNHEY, CDR2 SMNVEV (reference sequence). V was pared by 6 bases and J by 3 bases, with 17 bases between.

The V and J genes are TRBV4-3 and TRBJ1-1, with 8 nucleotides matching TRBD1. The V gene's germline CDR1 is LGHNA and CDR2 YSLEER. CDR3 length: 15 amino acids. V trimming: 4 bases; J trimming: 2 bases; junction bases outside the gene matches: 6. The CDR3 spells CASSRYGQGNTEAFF. CDR3 DNA: TGCGCCAGCAGCCGCTACGGACAGGGCAACACTGAAGCTTTCTTT.

The rearrangement uses TRBV28 and TRBJ2-7; D not resolved. This CDR3 region has 14 residues. Trimming took 5 bases from V and 2 from J, leaving 13 bases between them. Germline-derived CDR1 and CDR2 are MDHEN and SYDVKM. CDR3 region: CASSTPGRAYEQYF. The DNA of the CDR3 is TGTGCCAGCAGTACCCCGGGTAGAGCCTACGAGCAGTACTTC.

V gene TRBV28 combines with J gene TRBJ2-5, with D possibly TRBD2 on 6 matching bases. Trimming took 3 bases from V and 4 from J, leaving 24 bases between them. The CDR3 totals 18 residues. Germline V gives CDR1 MDHEN, CDR2 SYDVKM. Here the CDR3 reads CASSLRSPGRQSVETQYF. The CDR3, as DNA: TGTGCCAGCAGTTTGAGGTCTCCAGGGAGGCAGTCCGTAGAGACCCAGTACTTC.

This rearrangement joins TRBV3-1 (or the pseudogene TRBV3-2) to TRBJ2-7, with 10 bases that match TRBD2. Per the germline V gene, CDR1 is LGHDT and CDR2 is YNNKEL (reference sequence). The J segment lost 3 bases and the V segment lost 3 bases, leaving 5 bases of the junction unmatched. This CDR3 has 15 residues. The CDR3 nucleotides are TGTGCCAGCAGCCAGAACCCTAGCGGGGGCTACGAGCAGTACTTC. It is translated as CASSQNPSGGYEQYF.

This clone was seen once. The rearrangement links TRBV7-8 to TRBJ1-2, with 9 positions matching TRBD1. Trimming at V came to 4 bases and at J to 2 bases, leaving 2 bases not matched to a gene. CDR1 and CDR2 from the germline V gene are SGHVS and FQNEAQ. The CDR3 is 14 amino acids. The CDR3 loop is CASSSTGGNYGYTF. The DNA of the CDR3 is TGTGCCAGCAGCTCCACAGGGGGCAACTATGGCTACACCTTC.

This clone was detected a few times. J is TRBJ2-3 and V is TRBV25-1, with 8 bases that match TRBD1. With 3 bases clipped from V and 0 bases from J, the junction kept 2 bases outside the gene matches. Germline loops: CDR1 MGHDK, CDR2 SYGVNS. The CDR3 length is 15 residues. CDR3: CASSEDRASTDTQYF. The CDR3 coding sequence is TGTGCCAGCAGTGAGGACAGGGCGAGCACAGATACGCAGTATTTT. The full variable domain, rest sourced from reference TRBV25-1 and TRBJ2-3, is EADIYQTPRYLVIGTGKKITLECSQTMGHDKMYWYQQDPGMELHLIHYSYGVNSTEKGDLSSESTVSRIRTEHFPLTLESARPSHTSQYLCASSEDRASTDTQYFGPGTRLTVL.

This chain joins TRBV11-3 and TRBJ2-7; D may be TRBD2 (6 bases). V lost 0 bases and J 7 bases, leaving 13 bases between the germline ends. The CDR3 length is 14 residues. CDR1 SGHNT and CDR2 YENEEA come from the germline V gene. DNA of the CDR3: TGTGCCAGCAGCTTAGAAGTAGCCGGGACTGAGCAGTACTTC. It is translated as CASSLEVAGTEQYF.

V and J are TRBV2 and TRBJ1-1; D perhaps matches TRBD1 (5 bases). The germline V gene encodes CDR1 SNHLY and CDR2 FYNNEI. CDR3 size: 14 residues. V lost 4 bases and J lost 5, with 14 bases in between. In DNA form, the CDR3 reads TGTGCCAGCAGTGGGGTCGGGGGGATAACTGAAGCTTTCTTT. Its translation: CASSGVGGITEAFF.

The genes are TRBV27 and TRBJ1-4; 7 bases fit TRBD1. The CDR3 covers 14 residues. V lost 4 bases and J lost 5; bases outside the gene matches: 4. CDR1 MNHEY and CDR2 SMNVEV come from the germline V gene (reference sequence). DNA for the CDR3: TGTGCCAGCAGTTCAAACAGGGGCAATGAAAAACTGTTTTTT. This translates into CASSSNRGNEKLFF. Full variable domain (missing parts from reference TRBV27 and TRBJ1-4): EAQVTQNPRYLITVTGKKLTVTCSQNMNHEYMSWYRQDPGLGLRQIYYSMNVEVTDKGDVPEGYKVSRKEKRNFPLILESPSPNQTSLYFCASSSNRGNEKLFFGSGTQLSVL.

This clone showed up just once. The chain uses TRBV28 and TRBJ1-6; 8 nucleotides agree with TRBD1. This CDR3 has 14 residues. The V gene end was trimmed by 2 bases and the J gene end by 10 bases; junction bases not matched to a gene: 4. CDR1 MDHEN and CDR2 SYDVKM come from the germline V gene. The DNA of the CDR3 is TGTGCCAGCAGTTTAGGTTACAGGGGGTCACCCCTCCACTTT. It translates to CASSLGYRGSPLHF.

The chain couples TRBV18 to TRBJ2-3, with TRBD2 matching over 7 bases. The CDR3 contains 16 residues. V was clipped by 1 base and J by 2 bases; unmatched bases: 6. Germline assignment: CDR1 KGHSH and CDR2 LQKENI. CDR3 sequence (DNA): TGTGCCAGCTCACCACGTCAGCTAGCGGTCACAGATACGCAGTATTTT. It encodes CASSPRQLAVTDTQYF. Supplemented by reference TRBV18 and TRBJ2-3, the full variable domain reads NAGVMQNPRHLVRRRGQEARLRCSPMKGHSHVYWYRQLPEEGLKFMVYLQKENIIDESGMPKERFSAEFPKEGPSILRIQQVVRGDSAAYFCASSPRQLAVTDTQYFGPGTRLTVL.

The CDR3 nucleotides read TGTGCCAGCAGCCCCGGGCAACAGGGGCCACCCCTCCACTTT. This sequence encodes CASSPGQQGPPLHF. V is TRBV28 and J is TRBJ1-6; 7 bases are shared with TRBD1. CDR1 MDHEN and CDR2 SYDVKM come from the germline V gene. The ends lost 6 bases at V and 11 bases at J; junction bases unmatched: 10. The CDR3 length is 14 residues.

The V gene is TRBV28, the J gene TRBJ2-1; 14 positions match TRBD2. The CDR3 has 15 amino acids. V was clipped by 3 bases and J by 9 bases; unmatched bases: 4. Germline CDR1 and CDR2: MDHEN and SYDVKM. The CDR3 reads CASSLTSGRAGEQFF. CDR3 sequence (DNA): TGTGCCAGCAGTTTGACTAGCGGGAGGGCCGGTGAGCAGTTCTTC. Drawing the rest from reference TRBV28 and TRBJ2-1, the complete variable domain is DVKVTQSSRYLVKRTGEKVFLECVQDMDHENMFWYRQDPGLGLRLIYFSYDVKMKEKGDIPEGYSVSREKKERFSLILESASTNQTSMYLCASSLTSGRAGEQFFGPGTRLTVL.

The genes are TRBV5-1 and TRBJ2-7; 13 bases map to TRBD2. The CDR3 runs 15 residues. The V gene's germline CDR1 is SGHRS and CDR2 YFSETQ. Trimming cost V 2 bases and J 2 bases; bases outside gene matches: 1. The CDR3 protein is CASSFTSGRAYEQYF. CDR3 coding DNA: TGCGCCAGCAGCTTTACTAGCGGGAGGGCCTACGAGCAGTACTTC.